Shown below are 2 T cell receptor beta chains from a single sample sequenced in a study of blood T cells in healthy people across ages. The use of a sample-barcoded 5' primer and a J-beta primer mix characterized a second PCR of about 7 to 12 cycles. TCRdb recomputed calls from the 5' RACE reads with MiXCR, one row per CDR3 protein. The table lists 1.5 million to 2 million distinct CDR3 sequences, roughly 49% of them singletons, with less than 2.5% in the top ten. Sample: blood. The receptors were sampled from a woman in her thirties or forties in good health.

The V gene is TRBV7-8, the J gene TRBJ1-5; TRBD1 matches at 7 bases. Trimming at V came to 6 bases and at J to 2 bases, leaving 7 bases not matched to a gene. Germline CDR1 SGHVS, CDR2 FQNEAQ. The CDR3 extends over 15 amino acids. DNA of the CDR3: TGTGCCAGCAGTAAAGCAGGGGGAGGCAATCAGCCCCAGCATTTT. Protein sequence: CASSKAGGGNQPQHF. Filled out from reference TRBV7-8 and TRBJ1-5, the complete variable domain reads GAGVSQSPRYKVAKRGQDVALRCDPISGHVSLFWYQQALGQGPEFLTYFQNEAQLDKSGLPSDRFFAERPEGSVSTLKIQRTQQEDSAVYLCASSKAGGGNQPQHFGDGTRLSIL.

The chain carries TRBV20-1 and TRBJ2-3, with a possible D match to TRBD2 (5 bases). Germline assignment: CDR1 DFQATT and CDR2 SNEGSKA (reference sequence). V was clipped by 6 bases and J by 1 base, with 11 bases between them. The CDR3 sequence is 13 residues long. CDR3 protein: CSAIRLRTDTQYF. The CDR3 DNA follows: TGCAGTGCCATTCGACTACGCACAGATACGCAGTATTTT.